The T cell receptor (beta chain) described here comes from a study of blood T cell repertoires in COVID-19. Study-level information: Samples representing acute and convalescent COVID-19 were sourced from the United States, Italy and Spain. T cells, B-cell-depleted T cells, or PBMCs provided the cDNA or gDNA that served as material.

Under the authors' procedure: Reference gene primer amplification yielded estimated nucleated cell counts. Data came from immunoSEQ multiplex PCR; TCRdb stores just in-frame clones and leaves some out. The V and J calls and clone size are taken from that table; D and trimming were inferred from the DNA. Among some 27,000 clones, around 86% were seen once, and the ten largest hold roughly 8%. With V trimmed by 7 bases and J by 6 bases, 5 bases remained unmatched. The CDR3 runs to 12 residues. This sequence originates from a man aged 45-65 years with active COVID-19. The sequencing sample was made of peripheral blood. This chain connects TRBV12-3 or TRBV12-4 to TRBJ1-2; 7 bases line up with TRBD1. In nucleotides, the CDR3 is TGTGCCAGCACCCGTACAGGGGATGGCTACACCTTC. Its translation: CASTRTGDGYTF.